Sequencing of this T cell receptor (beta chain) was carried out in a study of molecular identifiers for immune sequencing clone quantification. Study context: The replicates split RNA from around 18,000 or 91,000 naive CD8 cells five ways and sequenced four. Points from the study as a whole: Jurkat TCR RNA spiked in from one cell reportedly remained identifiable amid some 950,000 naive cells.

TCRdb analysed the PCR reads with MiXCR anew, one entry per CDR3 protein. Of about 510,000 distinct CDR3 sequences listed, 25% are singletons. Per germline, CDR1 DFQATT and CDR2 SNEGSKA (reference sequence). The CDR3 has 15 residues. This clonotype appeared a few times. Its antigen is not known. A junction end diverges from the germline sequence, so it may reflect a read error. This TCR came from a human donor in good health. Some libraries in this study had Jurkat cell RNA spiked in. Sequences were obtained from naive CD8+ T cells from blood, with Jurkat cell RNA spiked in. Noted subset: FACS-sorted CD8+CD4-CCR7+CD45RA+ naive T cells. V and J are TRBV20-1 and TRBJ1-6; D perhaps matches TRBD1 (5 bases). CDR3 sequence: CSATQEWDYNSPPHF. In nucleotides, the CDR3 is TGCAGTGCTACGCAGGAGTGGGACTATAATTCACCCCCCCACTTT.